The 17 T cell receptor beta chains presented below share a single source sample, sequenced in a study of technical replicates of blood from a handful of donors. Produced via immunoSEQ multiplex PCR; TCRdb's table is partial and in-frame only. In the table there are some 87,000 clones, approximately 97% of which are singletons. The sequenced sample was T cells isolated from PBMCs. The receptors shown here come from a human donor in good health.

This chain joins TRBV5-1 and TRBJ2-7; TRBD2 matches 13 bases. CDR1 and CDR2 (germline): SGHRS, YFSETQ. The CDR3 is made up of 15 amino acids. Trimming at V came to 3 bases and at J to 2 bases, leaving 2 bases not matched to a gene. CDR3 nucleotides: TGCGCCAGCAGCTCCGGGACTAGCGGGACCTACGAGCAGTACTTC. Translating gives CASSSGTSGTYEQYF. The full variable domain, completed using reference TRBV5-1 and TRBJ2-7, is KAGVTQTPRYLIKTRGQQVTLSCSPISGHRSVSWYQQTPGQGLQFLFEYFSETQRNKGNFPGRFSGRQFSNSRSEMNVSTLELGDSALYLCASSSGTSGTYEQYFGPGTRLTVT.

The chain combines TRBV28 with TRBJ2-5; 7 bases fit TRBD2. Germline CDR1 is MDHEN and CDR2 is SYDVKM. The CDR3 is 16 residues long. J lost 4 bases, V lost 4 bases, and 12 bases had no gene match. The CDR3 spells CASSSALATKLETQYF. DNA for the CDR3: TGTGCCAGCAGTTCCGCACTAGCGACGAAACTAGAGACCCAGTACTTC.

This rearrangement joins TRBV5-6 to TRBJ2-6, with TRBD1 as a possible D gene (5 bases). V shed 0 bases and J shed 2 bases, with 9 bases lying between them. CDR1 and CDR2 (germline): SGHDT, YYEEEE. This CDR3 contains 16 residues. The CDR3 region is CASSLVGDPGANVLTF. For the CDR3, the DNA is TGTGCCAGCAGCTTGGTAGGGGATCCTGGGGCCAACGTCCTGACTTTC.

J is TRBJ1-2 and V is TRBV11-2; 7 nucleotides match TRBD1. Germline values: CDR1 SGHAT, CDR2 FQNNGV. The CDR3 is 14 residues long. Trimming took 1 base from V and 4 from J; bases not matched to a gene: 3. CDR3 nucleotide sequence: TGTGCCAGCAGCTTAGCCGGGACAGCCTATGGCTACACCTTC. Translated: CASSLAGTAYGYTF. The whole variable domain, remainder taken from reference TRBV11-2 and TRBJ1-2, is EAGVAQSPRYKIIEKRQSVAFWCNPISGHATLYWYQQILGQGPKLLIQFQNNGVVDDSQLPKDRFSAERLKGVDSTLKIQPAKLEDSAVYLCASSLAGTAYGYTFGSGTRLTVV.

V gene TRBV5-1 combines with J gene TRBJ2-5; 8 nucleotides agree with TRBD1. The ends lost 0 bases at V and 4 bases at J; junction bases unmatched: 8. The CDR3 loop spans 16 amino acids. Germline V gene lookup returns CDR1 SGHRS and CDR2 YFSETQ. CDR3 bases: TGCGCCAGCAGCTTGGCGTCGGCAGGGGGCTTAGAGACCCAGTACTTC. It specifies CASSLASAGGLETQYF.

The V gene is TRBV27, the J gene TRBJ1-1, with a tentative D call TRBD1 (5 bases). V lost 5 bases to trimming and J lost 6 bases, with 19 bases between them. Looked up from germline, CDR1 is MNHEY and CDR2 is SMNVEV (reference sequence). The CDR3 is made up of 15 amino acids. CDR3: CASSISVGVSAEAFF. As DNA, the CDR3 is TGTGCCAGCAGTATCTCGGTAGGGGTGAGCGCTGAAGCTTTCTTT.

The chain joins TRBV4-1 to TRBJ2-1, with a possible D match to TRBD1 (5 bases). Trimming shortened V by 1 base and J by 2 bases, and 9 bases separated the two germline ends. The CDR3 sequence is 15 residues long. CDR1 and CDR2 (germline): MGHRA, YSYEKL. The DNA for the CDR3 is TGCGCCAGCAGCCAAGCAACAGGAGCCTACAATGAGCAGTTCTTC. This gives the protein CASSQATGAYNEQFF.

This clone was observed once. This chain links TRBV11-3 with TRBJ1-1; TRBD1 agrees at 8 bases. Germline V gene sequence: CDR1 SGHNT, CDR2 YENEEA. CDR3 length: 15 amino acids. Unmatched junction bases numbered 7, after V lost 0 bases and J lost 7 bases. CDR3: CASSLDPTGGIEAFF. The DNA of the CDR3 is TGTGCCAGCAGCTTAGATCCTACAGGGGGTATTGAAGCTTTCTTT. The full variable domain, in which reference TRBV11-3 and TRBJ1-1 provide the parts outside the CDR3, is EAGVVQSPRYKIIEKKQPVAFWCNPISGHNTLYWYLQNLGQGPELLIRYENEEAVDDSQLPKDRFSAERLKGVDSTLKIQPAELGDSAVYLCASSLDPTGGIEAFFGQGTRLTVV.

The chain is built from TRBV6-1 and TRBJ1-4; a weak D match, TRBD1 (6 bases). Germline assignment: CDR1 MNHNS and CDR2 SASEGT. CDR3 length equals 17 residues. The V gene lost 3 bases and the J gene lost 8 bases, with 22 bases spanning the gap. The CDR3 loop is CASSDPLGARGKEKLFF. Here the CDR3 DNA reads TGTGCCAGCAGTGACCCCTTGGGGGCAAGGGGCAAGGAAAAACTGTTTTTT.

This sequence joins TRBV27 and TRBJ2-1; D remains ambiguous. The germline CDR1 and CDR2 sequences are MNHEY and SMNVEV (reference sequence). The CDR3 length is 13 residues. Trimming left V 3 bases short and J 4 bases short, with 7 bases between. CDR3 DNA: TGTGCCAGCAGTTTTCAAAATTACAATGAGCAGTTCTTC. It translates to CASSFQNYNEQFF.

V usage is TRBV19 and J usage is TRBJ2-7; D perhaps matches TRBD2 (5 bases). The V end was cut by 1 base, the J end by 6 bases, with 13 bases between. There are 14 residues in the CDR3. Germline loops: CDR1 LNHDA, CDR2 SQIVND (reference sequence). The CDR3 sequence is CASSIVERTGEQYF. Here the CDR3 DNA reads TGTGCCAGTAGTATAGTGGAGCGGACGGGCGAGCAGTACTTC.

Here the CDR3 reads CASSYGQGAAAFF. As DNA, the CDR3 is TGTGCCAGCAGTTATGGACAGGGGGCGGCTGCTTTCTTT. This chain uses TRBV6-5 with TRBJ1-1; 11 positions agree with TRBD1. The CDR3 covers 13 residues. The germline gives CDR1 MNHEY, CDR2 SVGAGI. V shed 3 bases, J shed 11 bases, and the junction held 5 bases outside the gene matches.

The CDR3 spells CASAGGANVLTF. CDR3 DNA: TGTGCCAGCGCGGGTGGGGCCAACGTCCTGACTTTC. The J gene is TRBJ2-6, the V gene TRBV6-1, with a weak D call TRBD2 (5 bases). Trimming shortened V by 8 bases and J by 3 bases, and 5 bases separated the two germline ends. The CDR3 runs 12 residues. Germline V lookup: CDR1 MNHNS, CDR2 SASEGT.

This clone showed up just once. The rearrangement joins TRBV11-2 to TRBJ2-7; 8 nucleotides align to TRBD1. The CDR3 consists of 15 residues. Trimming removed 4 bases from V and 4 bases from J; junction bases left unmatched: 9. The germline V gene encodes CDR1 SGHAT and CDR2 FQNNGV. The CDR3 reads CASSSRTGRLYEQYF. CDR3 bases: TGTGCCAGCAGCTCACGGACAGGGCGGTTGTACGAGCAGTACTTC.

The chain joins TRBV13 to TRBJ2-1, with 9 nucleotides matching TRBD1. The junction had 6 bases not matched to a gene; V was cut back by 3 bases and J by 9 bases. CDR3 length: 14 residues. Germline V CDR1 and CDR2: PRHDT, FYEKMQ (reference sequence). CDR3 loop: CASSFRDRASEQFF. The CDR3 nucleotides read TGTGCCAGCAGCTTCCGGGACAGGGCTTCTGAGCAGTTCTTC.

The CDR3 here is CASSFTGTGVNEKLFF. In DNA form, the CDR3 reads TGTGCCAGCAGCTTTACCGGGACAGGGGTGAATGAAAAACTGTTTTTT. The rearrangement joins TRBV7-6 to TRBJ1-4; 10 nucleotides agree with TRBD1. The length of the CDR3 is 16 residues. Germline V lookup: CDR1 SGHVS, CDR2 FNYEAQ. V shed 3 bases and J 5 bases; nucleotides not matched to a gene: 6.

Details on this clone: A read error may produce the germline difference seen at one junction end. The CDR3 nucleotides read TGTGCTAGCAGCGGCGGGCTAGCGGGGGGCACTGAGCAGTTCTTC. It codes for CASSGGLAGGTEQFF. J is TRBJ2-1 and V is TRBV7-7, with 11 nucleotides matching TRBD2. This CDR3 is 15 amino acids long. CDR1 SSHAT and CDR2 FNYEAQ come from the germline V gene (reference sequence).